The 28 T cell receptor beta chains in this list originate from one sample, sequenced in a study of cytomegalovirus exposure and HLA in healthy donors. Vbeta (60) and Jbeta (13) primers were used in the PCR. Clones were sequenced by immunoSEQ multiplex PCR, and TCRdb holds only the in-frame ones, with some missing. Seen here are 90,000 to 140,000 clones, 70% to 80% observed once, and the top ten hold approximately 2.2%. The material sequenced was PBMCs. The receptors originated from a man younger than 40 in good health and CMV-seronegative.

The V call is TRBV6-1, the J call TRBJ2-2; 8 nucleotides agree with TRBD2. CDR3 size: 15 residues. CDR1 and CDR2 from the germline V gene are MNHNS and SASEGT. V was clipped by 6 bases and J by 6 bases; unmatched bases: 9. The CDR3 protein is CASSALREGAGELFF. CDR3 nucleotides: TGTGCCAGCAGCGCCCTACGGGAGGGCGCCGGGGAGCTGTTTTTT.

For the CDR3, the DNA is TGTGCCAGCAGCCCGGGAGTCGGGCCCGATGAAAAACTGTTTTTT. It encodes CASSPGVGPDEKLFF. This chain connects TRBV5-4 to TRBJ1-4; D is ambiguous. The V end was cut by 4 bases, the J end by 6 bases, with 16 bases between. The CDR3 sequence is 15 residues long. The V gene's germline CDR1 is SGHNT and CDR2 YYREEE (reference sequence).

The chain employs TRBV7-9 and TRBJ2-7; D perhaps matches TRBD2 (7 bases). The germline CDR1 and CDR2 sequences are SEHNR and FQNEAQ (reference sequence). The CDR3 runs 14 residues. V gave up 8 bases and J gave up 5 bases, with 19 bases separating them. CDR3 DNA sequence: TGTGCCAGCGTGGGGGGCAGCGGGGTCCACGAGCAGTACTTC. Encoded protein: CASVGGSGVHEQYF.

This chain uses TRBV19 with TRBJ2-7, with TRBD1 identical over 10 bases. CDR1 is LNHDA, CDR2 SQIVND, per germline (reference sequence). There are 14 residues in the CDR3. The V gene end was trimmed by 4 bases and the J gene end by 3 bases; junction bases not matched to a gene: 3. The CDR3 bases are TGTGCCAGTAGTAGGACAGGGGGTTTCTACGAGCAGTACTTC. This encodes CASSRTGGFYEQYF.

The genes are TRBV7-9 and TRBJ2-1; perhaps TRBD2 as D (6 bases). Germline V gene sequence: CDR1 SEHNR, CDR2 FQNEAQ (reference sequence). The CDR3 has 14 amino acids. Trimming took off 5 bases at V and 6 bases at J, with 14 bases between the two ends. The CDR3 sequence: CASSITGTFNEQFF. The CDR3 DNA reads TGTGCCAGCAGCATCACCGGGACTTTCAATGAGCAGTTCTTC.

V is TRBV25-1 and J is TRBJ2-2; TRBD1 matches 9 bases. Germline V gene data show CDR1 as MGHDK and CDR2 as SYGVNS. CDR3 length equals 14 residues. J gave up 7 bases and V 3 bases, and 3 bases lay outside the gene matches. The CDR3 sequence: CASSDTGGSGELFF. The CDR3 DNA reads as TGTGCCAGCAGTGACACAGGGGGCAGCGGGGAGCTGTTTTTT. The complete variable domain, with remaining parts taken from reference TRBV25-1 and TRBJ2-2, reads EADIYQTPRYLVIGTGKKITLECSQTMGHDKMYWYQQDPGMELHLIHYSYGVNSTEKGDLSSESTVSRIRTEHFPLTLESARPSHTSQYLCASSDTGGSGELFFGEGSRLTVL.

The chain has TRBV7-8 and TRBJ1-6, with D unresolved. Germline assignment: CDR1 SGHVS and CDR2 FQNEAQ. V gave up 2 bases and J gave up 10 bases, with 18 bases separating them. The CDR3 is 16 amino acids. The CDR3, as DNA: TGTGCCAGCAGCTTAACTTCCGGCGGTCTTTTATCACCCCTCCACTTT. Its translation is CASSLTSGGLLSPLHF.

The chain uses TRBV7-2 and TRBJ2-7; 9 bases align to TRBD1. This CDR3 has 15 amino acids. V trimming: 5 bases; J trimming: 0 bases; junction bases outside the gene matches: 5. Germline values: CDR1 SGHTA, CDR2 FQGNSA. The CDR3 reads CASSRTGGSSYEQYF. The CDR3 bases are TGTGCCAGCAGCCGTACAGGGGGCTCCTCCTACGAGCAGTACTTC.

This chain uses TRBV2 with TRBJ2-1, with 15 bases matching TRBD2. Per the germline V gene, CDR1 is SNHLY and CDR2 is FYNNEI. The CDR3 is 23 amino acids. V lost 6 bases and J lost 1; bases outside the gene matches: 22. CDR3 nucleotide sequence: TGTGCCAGCAGATATCTTGAAGCGATAAGGACTAGCGGGAGGGAAGGATCCTACAATGAGCAGTTCTTC. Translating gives CASRYLEAIRTSGREGSYNEQFF.

The CDR3 reads CASSLSTANYGYTF. The CDR3 DNA is TGTGCCAGCAGTTTATCCACTGCTAACTATGGCTACACCTTC. This rearrangement joins TRBV27 to TRBJ1-2; D is uncertain. The length of the CDR3 is 14 residues. The V and J ends lost 0 bases and 0 bases respectively, with 5 bases between them. Germline CDR1 MNHEY, CDR2 SMNVEV (reference sequence).

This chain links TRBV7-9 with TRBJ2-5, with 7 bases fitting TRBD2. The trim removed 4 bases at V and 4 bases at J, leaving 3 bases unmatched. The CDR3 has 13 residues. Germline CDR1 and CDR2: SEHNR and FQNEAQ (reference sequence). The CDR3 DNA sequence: TGTGCCAGCAGCTCAGCGGGGAGAGAGACCCAGTACTTC. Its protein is CASSSAGRETQYF. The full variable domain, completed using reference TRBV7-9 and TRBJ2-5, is DTGVSQNPRHKITKRGQNVTFRCDPISEHNRLYWYRQTLGQGPEFLTYFQNEAQLEKSRLLSDRFSAERPKGSFSTLEIQRTEQGDSAMYLCASSSAGRETQYFGPGTRLLVL.

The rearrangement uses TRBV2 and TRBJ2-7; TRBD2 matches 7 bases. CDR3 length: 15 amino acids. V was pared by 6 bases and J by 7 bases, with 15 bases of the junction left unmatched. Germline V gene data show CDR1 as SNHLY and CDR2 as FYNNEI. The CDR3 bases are TGTGCCAGCAGCCTCCTGGAGGACACAGCGGGAGAGCAGTACTTC. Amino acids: CASSLLEDTAGEQYF.

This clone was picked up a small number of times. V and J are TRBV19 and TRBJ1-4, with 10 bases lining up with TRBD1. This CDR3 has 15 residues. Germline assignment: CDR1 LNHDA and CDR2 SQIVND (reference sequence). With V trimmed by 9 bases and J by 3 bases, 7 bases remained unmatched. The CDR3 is CASRDRGYSNEKLFF. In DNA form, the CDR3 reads TGTGCCAGCCGGGACAGGGGTTACTCTAATGAAAAACTGTTTTTT.

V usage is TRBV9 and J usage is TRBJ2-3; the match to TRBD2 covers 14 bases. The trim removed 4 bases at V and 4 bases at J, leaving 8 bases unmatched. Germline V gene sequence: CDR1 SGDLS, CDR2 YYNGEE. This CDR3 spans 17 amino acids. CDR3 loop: CASSLGTSGSVSDTQYF. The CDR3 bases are TGTGCCAGCAGCTTAGGGACTAGCGGGAGTGTATCAGATACGCAGTATTTT.

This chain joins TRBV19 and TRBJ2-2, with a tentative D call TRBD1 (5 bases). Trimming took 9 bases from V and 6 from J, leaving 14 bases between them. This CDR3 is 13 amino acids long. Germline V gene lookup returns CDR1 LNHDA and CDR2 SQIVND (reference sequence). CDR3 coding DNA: TGTGCCAGCCACTCAGGGTACGCCGGGGAGCTGTTTTTT. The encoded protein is CASHSGYAGELFF.

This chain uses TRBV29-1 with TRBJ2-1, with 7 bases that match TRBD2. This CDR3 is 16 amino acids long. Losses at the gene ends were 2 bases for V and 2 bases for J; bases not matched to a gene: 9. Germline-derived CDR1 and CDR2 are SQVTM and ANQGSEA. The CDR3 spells CSVETAAGVPYNEQFF. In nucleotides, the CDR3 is TGCAGCGTTGAAACTGCGGCGGGAGTACCCTACAATGAGCAGTTCTTC.

The CDR3 protein is CASSLAGTSGSVEQFF. The DNA of the CDR3 is TGTGCCAGCAGCTTGGCCGGGACTAGCGGGAGTGTTGAGCAGTTCTTC. The chain couples TRBV5-5 to TRBJ2-1; 14 bases line up with TRBD2. The CDR3 runs 16 residues. J was trimmed by 9 bases and V by 0 bases; bases with no gene match: 5. Germline assignment: CDR1 SGHKS and CDR2 YYEKEE (reference sequence).

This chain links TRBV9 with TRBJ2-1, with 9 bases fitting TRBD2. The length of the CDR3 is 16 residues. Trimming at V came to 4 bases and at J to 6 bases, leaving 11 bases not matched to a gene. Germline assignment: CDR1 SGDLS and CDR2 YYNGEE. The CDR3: CASSPKLAGVLNEQFF. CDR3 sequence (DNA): TGTGCCAGCAGCCCCAAACTAGCGGGCGTCCTCAATGAGCAGTTCTTC.

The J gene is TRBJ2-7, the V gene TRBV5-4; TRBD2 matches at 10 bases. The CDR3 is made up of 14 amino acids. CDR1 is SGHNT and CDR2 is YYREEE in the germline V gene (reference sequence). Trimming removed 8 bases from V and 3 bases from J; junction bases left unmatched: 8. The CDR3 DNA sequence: TGTGCCAGTAGTATCTCTAGCGGGGGCTACGAGCAGTACTTC. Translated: CASSISSGGYEQYF.

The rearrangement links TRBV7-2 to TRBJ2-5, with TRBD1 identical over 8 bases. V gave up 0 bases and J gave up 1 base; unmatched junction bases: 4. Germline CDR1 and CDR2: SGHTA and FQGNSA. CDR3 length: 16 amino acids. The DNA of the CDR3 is TGTGCCAGCAGCTTAGCCCAACAGGGGGGCCAAGAGACCCAGTACTTC. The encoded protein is CASSLAQQGGQETQYF.

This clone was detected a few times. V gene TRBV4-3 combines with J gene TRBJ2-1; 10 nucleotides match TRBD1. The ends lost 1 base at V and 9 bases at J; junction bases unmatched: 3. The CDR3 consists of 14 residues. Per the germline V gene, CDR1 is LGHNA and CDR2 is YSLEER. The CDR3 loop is CASSQGQGAFEQFF. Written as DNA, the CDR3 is TGCGCCAGCAGCCAAGGACAGGGGGCCTTTGAGCAGTTCTTC.

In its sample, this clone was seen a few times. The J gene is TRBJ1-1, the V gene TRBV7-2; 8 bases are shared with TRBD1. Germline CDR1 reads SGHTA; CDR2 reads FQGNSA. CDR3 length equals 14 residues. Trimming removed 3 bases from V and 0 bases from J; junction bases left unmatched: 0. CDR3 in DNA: TGTGCCAGCAGCTTGGACAGGGTGAACACTGAAGCTTTCTTT. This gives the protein CASSLDRVNTEAFF.

The CDR3 loop is CASREGSSGNTIYF. The CDR3 DNA reads as TGTGCCAGCAGAGAGGGCTCCTCTGGAAACACCATATATTTT. The genes are TRBV6-5 and TRBJ1-3, with no clear D. CDR1 MNHEY and CDR2 SVGAGI come from the germline V gene. This CDR3 contains 14 residues. V lost 6 bases, J lost 0 bases, and 9 bases lay in between.

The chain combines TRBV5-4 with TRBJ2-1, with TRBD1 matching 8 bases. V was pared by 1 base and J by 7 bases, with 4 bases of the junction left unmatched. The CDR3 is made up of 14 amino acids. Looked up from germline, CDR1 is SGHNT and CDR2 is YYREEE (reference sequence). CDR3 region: CASSLRQGRNEQFF. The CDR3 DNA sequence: TGTGCCAGCAGCTTGCGACAGGGGCGAAATGAGCAGTTCTTC.

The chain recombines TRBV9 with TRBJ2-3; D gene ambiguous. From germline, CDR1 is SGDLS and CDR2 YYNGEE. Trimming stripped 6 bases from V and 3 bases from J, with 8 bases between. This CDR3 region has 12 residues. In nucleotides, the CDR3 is TGTGCCAGCACCCTAGTGACAGATACGCAGTATTTT. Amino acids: CASTLVTDTQYF.

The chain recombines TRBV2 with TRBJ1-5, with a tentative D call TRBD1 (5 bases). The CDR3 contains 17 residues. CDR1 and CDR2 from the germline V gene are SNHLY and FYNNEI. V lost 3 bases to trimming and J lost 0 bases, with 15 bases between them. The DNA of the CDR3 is TGTGCCAGCAGTGAGATTGGGGCAGCCGATAGCAATCAGCCCCAGCATTTT. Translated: CASSEIGAADSNQPQHF.

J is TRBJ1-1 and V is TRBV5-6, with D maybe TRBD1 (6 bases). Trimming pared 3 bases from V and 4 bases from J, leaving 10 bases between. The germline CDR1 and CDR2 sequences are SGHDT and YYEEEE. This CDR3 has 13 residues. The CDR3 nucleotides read TGTGCCAGCAGCTGGGGGACAAGCACTGAAGCTTTCTTT. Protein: CASSWGTSTEAFF.

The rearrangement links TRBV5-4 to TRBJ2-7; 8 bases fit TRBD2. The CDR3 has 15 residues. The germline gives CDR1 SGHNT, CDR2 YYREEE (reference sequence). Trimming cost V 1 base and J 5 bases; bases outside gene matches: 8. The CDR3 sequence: CASSLNGLAGNEQYF. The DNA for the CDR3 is TGTGCCAGCAGCTTGAACGGGTTAGCGGGGAACGAGCAGTACTTC. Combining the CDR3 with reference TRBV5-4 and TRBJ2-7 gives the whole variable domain ETGVTQSPTHLIKTRGQQVTLRCSSQSGHNTVSWYQQALGQGPQFIFQYYREEENGRGNFPPRFSGLQFPNYSSELNVNALELDDSALYLCASSLNGLAGNEQYFGPGTRLTVT.